This T cell receptor beta chain stems from a study of vaccination effects on CD4 cells after COVID-19. This clone was detected once. Its target is unknown. Peptide-pool stimulation followed by sequencing identified expanded antigen-specific CD4+ clonotypes in the ViraFEST assay. Scientists isolated CD4+ T cells after a roughly 10-day culture period ended. All participants had two doses of either the BNT162b2 or mRNA-1273 vaccine. CDR3 length equals 16 residues. Germline trimming cut 5 bases from V and 0 bases from J; bases unmatched to any gene: 7. In germline, CDR1 is SNHLY, CDR2 FYNNEI. Repertoires were generated with immunoSEQ multiplex PCR, while TCRdb's copy carries only in-frame clones and drops some. The repertoire includes about 14,000 clones, roughly 72% of them detected once, and more than 8% sits in the top ten.

The TCR originated in a human donor who received a COVID-19 vaccine. Source: CD4+ T cells from PBMCs cultured with SARS-CoV-2 spike peptides, taken after COVID-19 vaccination. V is TRBV2 and J is TRBJ1-5, with 7 bases that match TRBD1. CDR3 sequence: CASSPGGDYSNQPQHF. CDR3 in DNA: TGTGCCAGCAGTCCAGGGGGGGATTATAGCAATCAGCCCCAGCATTTT.